This entry lists 32 T cell receptor beta chains sequenced from one sample in a study of cytomegalovirus exposure and HLA in healthy donors. The PCR was carried out with 60 Vbeta primers and 13 Jbeta primers. TCRdb's copy holds only in-frame clones and misses some; the assay was immunoSEQ multiplex PCR. The data show about 83,000 clones, approximately 75% seen once. Input material: PBMCs. These receptors were collected from a man in his fifties or sixties in good health and CMV-seronegative.

The rearrangement uses TRBV15 and TRBJ2-3, with TRBD1 matching 10 bases. V trimming: 3 bases; J trimming: 4 bases; junction bases outside the gene matches: 4. The CDR3 totals 15 residues. CDR1 is LNHNV, CDR2 YYDKDF, per germline (reference sequence). As DNA, the CDR3 is TGTGCCACCAGCAGTAGGGACAGGGGATCAGATACGCAGTATTTT. Residues: CATSSRDRGSDTQYF.

V and J are TRBV30 and TRBJ1-5, with 9 bases aligning to TRBD1. The V and J ends lost 3 bases and 5 bases, in that order; junction bases with no gene match: 5. The CDR3 consists of 14 residues. CDR1 is GTSNPN, CDR2 SVGIG, per germline (reference sequence). The CDR3, as DNA: TGTGCCTGGAGCGAACAGGGGGCCTATCAGCCCCAGCATTTT. As protein: CAWSEQGAYQPQHF.

The chain combines TRBV18 with TRBJ2-1, with TRBD2 matching over 11 bases. This CDR3 spans 16 amino acids. V shed 1 base, J shed 9 bases, and the junction held 8 bases outside the gene matches. Germline values: CDR1 KGHSH, CDR2 LQKENI. Here the CDR3 reads CASSPLLSGGAPEQFF. The CDR3 DNA reads TGTGCCAGCTCACCACTCCTTAGCGGGGGGGCCCCTGAGCAGTTCTTC.

V is TRBV6-5 and J is TRBJ2-2; the D gene is possibly TRBD1 (6 bases). The germline gives CDR1 MNHEY, CDR2 SVGAGI. V lost 6 bases and J lost 3, with 11 bases in between. The CDR3 sequence is 14 residues long. CDR3 nucleotide sequence: TGTGCCAGCAGGCTGGACAGACACACCGGGGAGCTGTTTTTT. This sequence encodes CASRLDRHTGELFF.

This clone has just one count. This chain connects TRBV6-5 to TRBJ1-2; D gene uncertain. Germline V gene lookup returns CDR1 MNHEY and CDR2 SVGAGI. There are 14 residues in the CDR3. Trimming took 2 bases from V and 4 from J, leaving 11 bases between them. In DNA, the CDR3 is TGTGCCAGCAGTTACAGGGTGGAGGTCTATGGCTACACCTTC. Amino acids: CASSYRVEVYGYTF.

This clone has a single count. The rearrangement joins TRBV18 to TRBJ2-3; 9 positions match TRBD1. This CDR3 comprises 14 residues. Trimming cost V 6 bases and J 0 bases; bases outside gene matches: 1. Germline V gene lookup returns CDR1 KGHSH and CDR2 LQKENI. CDR3 DNA sequence: TGTGCCAGCTCGGGGACAGGGAGCACAGATACGCAGTATTTT. Encoded protein: CASSGTGSTDTQYF.

V is TRBV30 and J is TRBJ2-4, with D possibly TRBD2 on 7 matching bases. Germline loops: CDR1 GTSNPN, CDR2 SVGIG (reference sequence). Trimming left V 5 bases short and J 0 bases short, with 14 bases between. The CDR3 spans 15 residues. CDR3 sequence reads: CAWGLGGLAKNIQYF. CDR3 coding DNA: TGTGCCTGGGGTTTGGGGGGGCTAGCCAAAAACATTCAGTACTTC.

This clone was observed a few times. CDR3 in amino acids: CASSQVALNRAGVNTEAFF. The CDR3 DNA sequence: TGCGCCAGCAGCCAAGTAGCTTTGAACAGGGCGGGGGTAAACACTGAAGCTTTCTTT. The chain combines TRBV4-1 with TRBJ1-1, with a weak D call TRBD1 (6 bases). The CDR3 has 19 residues. Trimming left V 1 base short and J 2 bases short, with 23 bases between. The germline V gene encodes CDR1 MGHRA and CDR2 YSYEKL.

The chain combines TRBV4-1 with TRBJ2-7; 9 positions agree with TRBD1. Germline V lookup: CDR1 MGHRA, CDR2 YSYEKL. After removal of 3 bases from V and 4 bases from J, the junction contained 1 base not matched to a gene. The CDR3 has 13 residues. In DNA form, the CDR3 reads TGCGCCAGCAGCCACGACAGGGGGTACGAGCAGTACTTC. Its protein product is CASSHDRGYEQYF.

This clone turned up a few times. This chain joins TRBV6-1 and TRBJ1-1; 9 nucleotides align to TRBD1. CDR3 size: 16 residues. The ends lost 3 bases at V and 3 bases at J; junction bases unmatched: 8. From germline, CDR1 is MNHNS and CDR2 SASEGT. CDR3 protein: CASSEGTGRWHTEAFF. The CDR3 coding sequence is TGTGCCAGCAGTGAGGGGACAGGGAGGTGGCACACTGAAGCTTTCTTT.

J is TRBJ2-3 and V is TRBV7-8; 12 nucleotides agree with TRBD2. CDR1 and CDR2 (germline): SGHVS, FQNEAQ. The ends lost 5 bases at V and 1 base at J; junction bases unmatched: 10. The CDR3 sequence is 18 residues long. The CDR3 nucleotides read TGTGCCAGCAGCCTCGGACTAGCGGGGCGGCGGGGCACAGATACGCAGTATTTT. It codes for CASSLGLAGRRGTDTQYF.

CDR3 residues: CASNLGAGVEAFF. CDR3 nucleotide sequence: TGTGCCAGTAACCTGGGGGCTGGGGTTGAAGCTTTCTTT. This chain connects TRBV19 to TRBJ1-1, with a weak D call TRBD1 (6 bases). From germline, CDR1 is LNHDA and CDR2 SQIVND (reference sequence). The V and J ends lost 7 bases and 7 bases respectively, with 16 bases between them. The CDR3 is 13 amino acids.

V and J are TRBV5-1 and TRBJ2-7, with 7 bases that match TRBD1. V gave up 4 bases and J gave up 1 base; unmatched junction bases: 8. The CDR3 has 15 amino acids. Germline V gene sequence: CDR1 SGHRS, CDR2 YFSETQ. This CDR3 reads CASSPRQGTSYEQYF. The CDR3, as DNA: TGCGCCAGCAGCCCGCGACAGGGAACGTCCTACGAGCAGTACTTC.

The V and J genes are TRBV14 and TRBJ1-4; no clear D gene. Trimming removed 4 bases from V and 3 bases from J, with 12 bases in between. Germline-derived CDR1 and CDR2 are SGHDN and FVKESK. This CDR3 is 15 amino acids long. CDR3 in amino acids: CASSRREGSNEKLFF. The CDR3 nucleotides read TGTGCCAGCAGCCGAAGAGAGGGTTCTAATGAAAAACTGTTTTTT.

V is TRBV11-2 and J is TRBJ1-3; D uncertain. Germline lookup yields CDR1 SGHAT and CDR2 FQNNGV. Trimming removed 4 bases at V and 4 bases at J, with 5 bases between. The CDR3 has 12 amino acids. CDR3 protein: CASSSQGNTIYF. The CDR3 bases are TGTGCCAGCAGCTCGCAGGGAAACACCATATATTTT. The entire variable domain, with the rest obtained from reference TRBV11-2 and TRBJ1-3, is as follows: EAGVAQSPRYKIIEKRQSVAFWCNPISGHATLYWYQQILGQGPKLLIQFQNNGVVDDSQLPKDRFSAERLKGVDSTLKIQPAKLEDSAVYLCASSSQGNTIYFGEGSWLTVV.

This clone was counted a few times. The J gene is TRBJ1-1, the V gene TRBV9; D is possibly TRBD1 (6 bases). CDR3 length equals 15 residues. V was shortened by 3 bases and J by 4 bases, with 16 bases between the two germline ends. Germline V gene sequence: CDR1 SGDLS, CDR2 YYNGEE. In nucleotides, the CDR3 is TGTGCCAGCAGCGCCTCCTTACAGGGTAGCACTGAAGCTTTCTTT. It is translated as CASSASLQGSTEAFF.

This clone has a handful of counts. This sequence joins TRBV6-5 and TRBJ1-2, with 7 bases matching TRBD1. Unmatched junction bases numbered 3, after V lost 2 bases and J lost 0 bases. CDR1 is MNHEY and CDR2 is SVGAGI in the germline V gene. The CDR3 spans 15 residues. CDR3 in DNA: TGTGCCAGCAGTTACCGGGACAGACCTAACTATGGCTACACCTTC. It specifies CASSYRDRPNYGYTF.

This clone was counted between two and nine times. This chain uses TRBV5-1 with TRBJ1-2; a weak D match, TRBD1 (6 bases). Trimming left V 1 base short and J 5 bases short, with 9 bases between. The CDR3 totals 13 residues. Germline loops: CDR1 SGHRS, CDR2 YFSETQ. CDR3 coding DNA: TGCGCCAGCAGCTTGTTACAGGGTTATGGCTACACCTTC. The encoded protein is CASSLLQGYGYTF.

The CDR3 sequence is CASRLQGPNTEAFF. Here the CDR3 DNA reads TGTGCCAGTAGATTACAGGGACCGAACACTGAAGCTTTCTTT. The chain links TRBV19 to TRBJ1-1, with TRBD1 as a possible D gene (6 bases). With 6 bases removed from V and 1 base from J, the gap between germline ends came to 12 bases. CDR3 length: 14 amino acids. The V gene's germline CDR1 is LNHDA and CDR2 SQIVND (reference sequence).

Comments on this clone: A read error may produce the germline difference seen at one junction end. V and J are TRBV7-7 and TRBJ2-7, with D possibly matching TRBD1 (6 bases). The germline CDR1 and CDR2 sequences are SSHAT and FNYEAQ (reference sequence). The CDR3 is 14 residues long. The DNA for the CDR3 is TGTGCTAGCAGCGAACTACAGGGTTTAGGGGAGCAGTACTTC. The encoded protein is CASSELQGLGEQYF.

This clone was seen only a few times. Within the sample, other DNA sequences also encode this same CDR3. The CDR3 sequence: CASSQGQGMNTEAFF. The CDR3 DNA is TGCGCCAGCAGCCAAGGACAGGGGATGAACACTGAAGCTTTCTTT. V usage is TRBV4-1 and J usage is TRBJ1-1; TRBD1 aligns across 8 bases. V lost 1 base, J lost 0 bases, and 1 base stayed unmatched. The CDR3 length is 15 residues. Germline V gene lookup returns CDR1 MGHRA and CDR2 YSYEKL.

The chain links TRBV29-1 to TRBJ1-1; no clear D gene. Trimming took 4 bases from V and 1 from J, leaving 7 bases between them. The length of the CDR3 is 12 residues. CDR1 is SQVTM and CDR2 is ANQGSEA in the germline V gene. The CDR3 DNA is TGCAGCGTTGGGGCAGGGAACACTGAAGCTTTCTTT. Protein: CSVGAGNTEAFF.

The chain has TRBV6-1 and TRBJ2-2, with 8 positions matching TRBD2. The CDR3 is 15 residues long. Per the germline V gene, CDR1 is MNHNS and CDR2 is SASEGT. J was trimmed by 4 bases and V by 6 bases; bases with no gene match: 7. CDR3 DNA sequence: TGTGCCAGCAGACGGCGGGGGGTTGGCACCGGGGAGCTGTTTTTT. Translating gives CASRRRGVGTGELFF.

The rearrangement joins TRBV9 to TRBJ2-7; 8 nucleotides line up with TRBD1. This CDR3 spans 13 amino acids. CDR1 is SGDLS and CDR2 is YYNGEE in the germline V gene. V lost 4 bases and J lost 5; bases outside the gene matches: 5. CDR3 protein: CASSPWTGNEQYF. CDR3 nucleotides: TGTGCCAGCAGCCCCTGGACAGGGAACGAGCAGTACTTC. Variable domain in full (rest from reference TRBV9 and TRBJ2-7): DSGVTQTPKHLITATGQRVTLRCSPRSGDLSVYWYQQSLDQGLQFLIQYYNGEERAKGNILERFSAQQFPDLHSELNLSSLELGDSALYFCASSPWTGNEQYFGPGTRLTVT.

In regard to this clone: Germline is not matched at one junction end, which may reflect a read error. This chain links TRBV7-9 with TRBJ2-7; 7 nucleotides line up with TRBD1. Germline V CDR1 and CDR2: SEHNR, FQNEAQ (reference sequence). The CDR3 is 12 residues long. This CDR3 reads CSSSLGQLEQYF. The DNA of the CDR3 is TGTTCCAGCAGCCTGGGACAGCTCGAGCAGTACTTC. The full variable domain, its missing parts supplied by reference TRBV7-9 and TRBJ2-7, is DTGVSQNPRHKITKRGQNVTFRCDPISEHNRLYWYRQTLGQGPEFLTYFQNEAQLEKSRLLSDRFSAERPKGSFSTLEIQRTEQGDSAMYLCSSSLGQLEQYFGPGTRLTVT.

This clone was found once. The chain employs TRBV6-5 and TRBJ2-3, with 7 bases that match TRBD2. CDR3 length equals 15 residues. From germline, CDR1 is MNHEY and CDR2 SVGAGI. The trim removed 4 bases at V and 0 bases at J, leaving 4 bases unmatched. DNA of the CDR3: TGTGCCAGCAGTTTCCCCGGGGGGAGCACAGATACGCAGTATTTT. Protein product: CASSFPGGSTDTQYF.

V gene TRBV30 combines with J gene TRBJ2-2, with 7 bases lining up with TRBD1. V trimming: 5 bases; J trimming: 0 bases; junction bases outside the gene matches: 3. The CDR3 contains 14 residues. Germline loops: CDR1 GTSNPN, CDR2 SVGIG (reference sequence). The CDR3 bases are TGTGCCTGGGGTGGGACAGCGAACACCGGGGAGCTGTTTTTT. It codes for CAWGGTANTGELFF.

The V gene is TRBV11-2, the J gene TRBJ2-3; a possible D gene is TRBD1 (5 bases). The CDR3 totals 13 residues. The germline V gene encodes CDR1 SGHAT and CDR2 FQNNGV. V shed 5 bases and J shed 3 bases, with 9 bases lying between them. CDR3 in amino acids: CASSQGGTDTQYF. CDR3 DNA: TGTGCCAGCAGCCAGGGCGGAACAGATACGCAGTATTTT.

The chain recombines TRBV6-6 with TRBJ1-5; 10 nucleotides align to TRBD1. Germline lookup yields CDR1 MNHNY and CDR2 SVGAGI (reference sequence). The CDR3 runs to 15 residues. V trimming: 6 bases; J trimming: 3 bases; junction bases outside the gene matches: 5. The CDR3: CASRTGQGVNQPQHF. The CDR3 nucleotides read TGTGCCAGCAGGACAGGACAGGGGGTCAATCAGCCCCAGCATTTT.

This CDR3 reads CAWGQGMGYSYEQYF. DNA for the CDR3: TGTGCCTGGGGACAGGGAATGGGATACTCCTACGAGCAGTACTTC. V gene TRBV30 combines with J gene TRBJ2-7; 8 nucleotides agree with TRBD1. CDR1 is GTSNPN and CDR2 is SVGIG in the germline V gene (reference sequence). The CDR3 runs 15 residues. V shed 5 bases, J shed 0 bases, and the junction held 9 bases outside the gene matches.

The chain uses TRBV2 and TRBJ2-7, with D possibly TRBD1 on 5 matching bases. Trimming took 8 bases from V and 4 from J, leaving 21 bases between them. The CDR3 covers 15 residues. Germline V CDR1 and CDR2: SNHLY, FYNNEI. In DNA form, the CDR3 reads TGTGCCAGCGCCCCGACAGTAGCTAATAGGTACGAGCAGTACTTC. Protein product: CASAPTVANRYEQYF.

The J gene is TRBJ1-2, the V gene TRBV30, with D tentatively TRBD1 (6 bases). This CDR3 has 11 residues. Germline CDR1 reads GTSNPN; CDR2 reads SVGIG (reference sequence). With 2 bases removed from V and 7 bases from J, the gap between germline ends came to 8 bases. Written as DNA, the CDR3 is TGTGCCTGGAGTTCAGGGGCTGGCTACACCTTC. Its protein product is CAWSSGAGYTF.